The text below deals with one T cell receptor beta chain. The CDR3 runs 15 residues. Germline V lookup: CDR1 LGHDT, CDR2 YNNKEL (reference sequence). J gave up 3 bases and V 0 bases, and 5 bases lay outside the gene matches. The data were obtained in a study of T-cell reconstitution after alpha-beta-depleted transplantation in children. This sample's TCRbeta library carried unique molecular identifier barcodes. TCRdb fed the PCR reads into MiXCR, producing one record per CDR3 protein. The sample lists fewer than 700,000 distinct CDR3 sequences; roughly 24% were seen once. The TCR sequence derives from a boy less than two years old who had a stem cell transplant for acute myeloid leukemia, so the T cells may come from the graft donor. The chain recombines TRBV3-1 with TRBJ2-7; 7 bases are shared with TRBD1. This material consisted of PBMCs, mostly from graft donor cells, taken 360 days after TCRalphabeta/CD19-depleted stem cell transplant. The CDR3 region has the DNA TGTGCCAGCAGCCAAGATTGGGACAGCATCTACGAGCAGTACTTC. Amino acids: CASSQDWDSIYEQYF.